This T cell receptor (beta chain) was documented in a study of T cell responses to AZD1222 COVID-19 vaccine (dated by TCRdb to 2020 to 2022). Regarding the complete study: TCR sequencing was performed for over 230 trial participants, of whom roughly 200 were given two doses of AZD1222 and approximately 26 were given two doses of MenACWY control vaccine. Enrollment into the trials was organized by age into subgroups of 18-55, 56-69 and 70-plus years, and those subgroups contained approximately 150, 30 and 60 TCR-sequenced participants, respectively. What the work shows at the level of the full study, not this receptor alone: Most participants were white British and females outnumbered males, and the authors suggested that clonal diversity may have been underestimated. Reportedly, close to half of the unique spike-specific TCRs recognized epitopes lying outside the regions that are mutated in the B.1.351 and B.1.1.7 variants. After two AZD1222 doses, both the breadth and the depth of spike-specific TCRs were significantly higher than at day 0 and than in MenACWY recipients. Vaccine-associated CD4 TCRs spanned the whole spike protein, with dominant responses in regions 160-218 and 743-854. Conclusions about previously exposed vaccinees are limited because only 5 or 6 AZD1222 recipients were SARS-CoV-2 seropositive at baseline. In the small 56-69-year group, the increase in depth fell short of significance, most likely because of low power. No day 14 peak-response samples were available, so repertoires were characterized only after the peak T cell response.

The CDR3 regions of human TCRbeta chains were analyzed by immunosequencing. The original pipeline was this. TCRs in the repertoires were compared against a reference library of SARS-CoV-2-specific TCRs that had been generated with the MIRA antigen-specificity platform. Breadth was defined as the fraction of unique TCRs that were SARS-CoV-2-associated, and depth was defined as the fraction of total T cells that were SARS-CoV-2-associated. Each spike-specific TCR was assigned to its reactive spike region and to a CD4 or CD8 class using the MIRA data. Log10-transformed breadth and depth values were compared by one-way ANOVA with Sidak's multiple comparisons tests. The table was pulled from immuneACCESS by TCRdb, which kept in-frame rearrangements only. Such tables lose some clones; where checked, under half of the loss comes from unresolved V genes, and the rest has no known cause. From that table come the V and J calls and clone size; the DNA was used to work out D and trimming. The sample includes 130,000 or so clones, with 84% observed a single time. The top ten hold around 27% of the sample.

To note about this clone: This receptor's antigen is unknown. One base away there is no much larger clone; base qualities are not given.

Read against the paper, the sample's time point label means: about 28 days (+/-7) after the second vaccine dose. AZD1222 recipients given second doses at about 4 weeks or at about 12 weeks were pooled, since spike-specific TCR depth and breadth were not found to differ between the two schedules. Vaccinee samples came from UK trials COV001 and COV002, including a single-blind randomized controlled phase 2/3 trial of AZD1222 (ChAdOx1 nCoV-19) in healthy adults. For TCRbeta chain sequencing, PBMC samples were collected from trial participants at day 0 and at day 28 after the second dose. CDR1 and CDR2 are read off the germline V gene as LGHNA and YSLEER. The germline ends are 12 bases apart after V is trimmed by 3 bases and J by 10 bases. Its CDR3 holds 12 amino acids, cysteine through phenylalanine. Only the CDR3 part of the read is kept: 36 bases, read in frame from the first base.

This sample comprised peripheral blood, obtained 28 days after the second AZD1222 dose. This clonotype was obtained from an adult who received the AZD1222 COVID-19 vaccine. The chain employs TRBV4-3 and TRBJ1-1; the D segment could be TRBD1, given 5 matching bases. The DNA sequence is as follows: TGCGCCAGCAGCCACCAGGGTGAAGGAGCTTTCTTT. Its product reads: CASSHQGEGAFF.